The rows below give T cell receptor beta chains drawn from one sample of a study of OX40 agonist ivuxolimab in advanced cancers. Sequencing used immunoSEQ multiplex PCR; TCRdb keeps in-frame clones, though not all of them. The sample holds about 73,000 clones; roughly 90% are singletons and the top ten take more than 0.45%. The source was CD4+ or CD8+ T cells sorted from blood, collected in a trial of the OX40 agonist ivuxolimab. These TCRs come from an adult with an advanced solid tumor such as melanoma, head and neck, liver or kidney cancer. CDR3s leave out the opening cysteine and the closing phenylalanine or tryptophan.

CDR3 protein: SVPGLAGNEQF
V gene: TRBV29-1

CDR3 protein: ASSGVVSGNTIY
V gene: TRBV11-2

CDR3 protein: ASRGVRYGYT
V gene: TRBV2

CDR3 protein: TSCQGAGSEAF
V gene: TRBV1

CDR3 protein: ASRQQGFSYNEQF
V gene: TRBV7-2

CDR3 protein: ASSVGVGTDTQY
V gene: TRBV6-1

CDR3 protein: ASSQERRDEQY
V gene: TRBV4-1

CDR3 protein: ASSPSPGYTGELF
V gene: TRBV9

CDR3 protein: AWSQWTGSDSNQPQH
V gene: TRBV30

CDR3 protein: ASSLSNQPQH
V gene: TRBV7-8

CDR3 protein: ASSAGPTYNSPLH
V gene: TRBV6-5

CDR3 protein: ASAREGGTQY
V gene: TRBV7-9

CDR3 protein: ASSLGQGADHSGNTIY
V gene: TRBV7-2

CDR3 protein: ASSYSGQSYEQY
V gene: TRBV6-5

CDR3 protein: ASSLVMAGEYNEQF
V gene: TRBV5-6

CDR3 protein: ASSLEPGGTYGYT
V gene: TRBV7-2

CDR3 protein: ASSLTGLAGGQETQY
V gene: TRBV7-9

CDR3 protein: ASSPEGDSGELF
V gene: TRBV18

CDR3 protein: ASSGEETQY
V gene: TRBV19

CDR3 protein: ASTLGRTGVSPLH
V gene: TRBV28

CDR3 protein: ASSLVAGTYNEQF
V gene: TRBV7-2

CDR3 protein: ARSLGQALSYYGYT
V gene: TRBV5-3

CDR3 protein: ASSQTGGQPQH
V gene: TRBV6-1

CDR3 protein: ASSESGTGTDTQY
V gene: TRBV10-2

CDR3 protein: AISRQGATNEKLF
V gene: TRBV10-3

CDR3 protein: ASSLAGTGKPYEQY
V gene: TRBV5-1

CDR3 protein: ASSPVTERGRTDTQY
V gene: TRBV28

CDR3 protein: ASSNGLANTGELF
V gene: TRBV6-6

CDR3 protein: ASSIGKNTEAF
V gene: TRBV19

CDR3 protein: SVADRAGSYEQY
V gene: TRBV29-1

CDR3 protein: ASMRPRDRGVYEQY
V gene: TRBV28

CDR3 protein: ASSYSGQGKVEQY
V gene: TRBV6-6

CDR3 protein: ASSLALAGYNEQF
V gene: TRBV5-1

CDR3 protein: ASSPWTSGSGETQY
V gene: TRBV18

CDR3 protein: ASSERPLVGMHEQF
V gene: TRBV2

CDR3 protein: ASRTGPTYEQY
V gene: TRBV28

CDR3 protein: ASSEGGGGSYEQY
V gene: TRBV2

CDR3 protein: ASSLGAPVAGGDTGELF
V gene: TRBV7-3

CDR3 protein: ASSPRTGMNTEAF
V gene: TRBV7-2

CDR3 protein: ASSLIATDKEETQY
V gene: TRBV5-1

CDR3 protein: AISEPTKYGDVQF
V gene: TRBV10-3

CDR3 protein: ASSPRPRDPLLYNEQF
V gene: TRBV18

CDR3 protein: ASSDTGSTDTQY
V gene: TRBV6-4

CDR3 protein: ASSLGQKGTQY
V gene: TRBV7-9

CDR3 protein: ASSDAYEQY
V gene: TRBV5-4

CDR3 protein: AIRPSSGNTIY
V gene: TRBV10-3

CDR3 protein: ASSEHGTSGKQETQY
V gene: TRBV25-1

CDR3 protein: ASSSNVASGSPWNEQF
V gene: TRBV11-2